Listed below are T cell receptor beta chains from one sample, sequenced in a study of cytomegalovirus exposure and HLA in healthy donors. The repertoire was sequenced with immunoSEQ multiplex PCR; TCRdb's copy has only in-frame clones and lacks some. The sample yields around 62,000 clones, roughly 80% seen once. The sequenced sample consisted of PBMCs. All receptors derive from a woman aged 25 to 45 in good health and CMV-seronegative. CDR3s include the opening cysteine and the closing phenylalanine or tryptophan. Fields, in order: D gene, V gene, J gene, clone size, CDR3 protein, CDR3 DNA. The D gene is left open where the match is weak. A row's size may be missing; if present it is once, few, many or a size class.

d_gene: TRBD1; v_gene: TRBV6-5; j_gene: TRBJ1-1; abundance: .; CDR3aa: CASTDRVSGEAFF; CDR3nt: TGTGCCAGCACCGACAGGGTGTCGGGTGAAGCTTTCTTT
d_gene: .; v_gene: TRBV7-9; j_gene: TRBJ1-6; abundance: .; CDR3aa: CASSPHRDNNSPLHF; CDR3nt: TGTGCCAGCAGCCCGCACAGGGACAATAATTCACCCCTCCACTTT
d_gene: TRBD1; v_gene: TRBV29-1; j_gene: TRBJ1-2; abundance: .; CDR3aa: CSTRPDRGMGGYTF; CDR3nt: TGCAGCACACGTCCGGACAGGGGAATGGGAGGCTACACCTTC
d_gene: .; v_gene: TRBV9; j_gene: TRBJ1-2; abundance: .; CDR3aa: CASSAEGYGYTF; CDR3nt: TGTGCCAGCAGCGCCGAGGGCTATGGCTACACCTTC
d_gene: .; v_gene: TRBV10-1; j_gene: TRBJ2-1; abundance: few; CDR3aa: CATGDDNEQFF; CDR3nt: TGCGCCACAGGCGACGACAATGAGCAGTTCTTC
d_gene: .; v_gene: TRBV28; j_gene: TRBJ1-5; abundance: .; CDR3aa: CARPGYNQPQHF; CDR3nt: TGTGCCAGGCCGGGATACAATCAGCCCCAGCATTTT
d_gene: TRBD1; v_gene: TRBV27; j_gene: TRBJ2-7; abundance: .; CDR3aa: CASTKTTGPYEQYF; CDR3nt: TGTGCCAGCACAAAAACGACAGGGCCCTACGAGCAGTACTTC
d_gene: .; v_gene: TRBV25-1; j_gene: TRBJ2-2; abundance: .; CDR3aa: CASRSGLRNTGELFF; CDR3nt: TGTGCCAGCAGATCGGGGTTGCGGAACACCGGGGAGCTGTTTTTT
d_gene: .; v_gene: TRBV7-9; j_gene: TRBJ1-4; abundance: .; CDR3aa: CASSLSGEGEKLFF; CDR3nt: TGTGCCAGCAGCTTATCAGGGGAGGGTGAAAAACTGTTTTTT
d_gene: TRBD1; v_gene: TRBV13; j_gene: TRBJ1-2; abundance: once; CDR3aa: CASSFRPTGQGALGHGYTF; CDR3nt: TGTGCCAGCAGCTTCCGCCCTACGGGACAGGGGGCGCTGGGTCATGGCTACACCTTC
d_gene: TRBD1; v_gene: TRBV2; j_gene: TRBJ2-1; abundance: .; CDR3aa: CASSGQGVNYNEQFF; CDR3nt: TGTGCCAGCAGCGGACAGGGAGTCAACTACAATGAGCAGTTCTTC
d_gene: TRBD2; v_gene: TRBV5-1; j_gene: TRBJ2-3; abundance: .; CDR3aa: CASSLEPSGLSTDTQYF; CDR3nt: TGCGCCAGCAGCTTGGAGCCTAGCGGGTTAAGCACAGATACGCAGTATTTT
d_gene: TRBD2; v_gene: TRBV13; j_gene: TRBJ2-1; abundance: .; CDR3aa: CASSRKPGTSAYNEQFF; CDR3nt: TGTGCCAGCAGCCGAAAACCCGGGACTAGCGCCTACAATGAGCAGTTCTTC
d_gene: .; v_gene: TRBV7-2; j_gene: TRBJ1-6; abundance: .; CDR3aa: CASSPAGPGNSPLHF; CDR3nt: TGTGCCAGCAGCCCCGCGGGGCCGGGAAATTCACCCCTCCACTTT
d_gene: TRBD1; v_gene: TRBV11-3; j_gene: TRBJ1-6; abundance: once; CDR3aa: CASSLTAGTGNSPLHF; CDR3nt: TGTGCCAGCAGCCTAACAGCCGGGACAGGGAATTCACCCCTCCACTTT
d_gene: .; v_gene: TRBV10-3; j_gene: TRBJ1-1; abundance: .; CDR3aa: CAISESEEANTEAFF; CDR3nt: TGTGCCATCAGTGAGTCGGAGGAAGCTAACACTGAAGCTTTCTTT
d_gene: .; v_gene: TRBV4-3; j_gene: TRBJ1-2; abundance: .; CDR3aa: CASSPSGGNYGYTF; CDR3nt: TGCGCCAGCAGCCCCTCCGGGGGAAACTATGGCTACACCTTC